This TCR beta chain was identified in a study of T cells after posttransplantation cyclophosphamide. Study findings and constraints: After PTCy, TRB diversity resembled that of CNI/methotrexate controls.

The protocol was immunoSEQ multiplex PCR, while the TCRdb copy is restricted to in-frame clones and leaves out a portion. The sample records about 18,000 clones, about 77% being singletons. In its sample, this clone is medium-sized. Its matching antigen is unknown. A marrow graft followed busulfan-fludarabine conditioning, with cyclophosphamide on days +3 and +4. This clonotype originated in a female patient in her thirties or forties who received an allogeneic stem cell transplant from a related donor, was CMV-positive, and had no GVHD. The T cells may come from the graft donor. The sequencing here drew on CD8+ T cells sorted from PBMCs, taken roughly 2,000 days after a stem cell transplant with posttransplant cyclophosphamide.

The CDR3 sequence: CASSEGGSWTEAFF. CDR3 sequence (DNA): TGTGCCAGCAGTGAAGGGGGCAGCTGGACTGAAGCTTTCTTT. The chain combines TRBV25-1 with TRBJ1-1, with a possible D match to TRBD1 (6 bases). V was clipped by 2 bases and J by 5 bases, with 12 bases between them. This CDR3 has 14 amino acids. Germline V gene lookup returns CDR1 MGHDK and CDR2 SYGVNS.